This T cell receptor beta chain was sequenced during a study of blood T cell repertoires in COVID-19. Study context: Specimens from acute and convalescent COVID-19 originated in the United States, Italy and Spain. T cells, B-cell-depleted T cells, or PBMCs supplied cDNA or gDNA.

The CDR3 runs to 13 residues. The V and J ends lost 5 bases and 4 bases respectively, with 7 bases between them. Per the germline V gene, CDR1 is SGHDT and CDR2 is YYEEEE. Authors' analysis steps: Reference gene primer amplification yielded estimated nucleated cell counts. Sequenced by immunoSEQ multiplex PCR; TCRdb stores in-frame clones only, minus some. V and J calls plus clone size are reproduced from that table; the DNA served to infer D and trimming. The sample includes under 250,000 clones, over 70% of them seen just once. The receptor was derived from a woman in her 50s with acute or convalescent COVID-19. This chain connects TRBV5-6 to TRBJ1-6; D gene uncertain. Material for sequencing was peripheral blood. CDR3 region: CASSPFYNSPLHF. The CDR3 bases are TGTGCCAGCAGTCCCTTTTATAATTCACCCCTCCACTTT.